The present T cell receptor (beta chain) was sequenced within a study of OX40 agonist ivuxolimab in advanced cancers. Study-level results: Both blood CD4+ and CD8+ T cells showed clonal growth by week 6 at 0.1 to 3.0 mg/kg.

Deletions cut 4 bases from V and 2 bases from J, with 9 bases between. The CDR3 length is 13 residues. The V gene's germline CDR1 is SGHRS and CDR2 YFSETQ. The assay was immunoSEQ multiplex PCR, and TCRdb's table has in-frame clones only and misses some. The sample records roughly 100,000 clones, more than 75% being singletons. In the case of this clone: Its target is unknown.

The material sequenced was CD4+ or CD8+ T cells sorted from blood, taken in a trial of the OX40 agonist ivuxolimab. The clonotype originates from an adult with an advanced solid tumor such as melanoma, head and neck, liver or kidney cancer. V and J are TRBV5-1 and TRBJ1-1, with no clear D. CDR3 in amino acids: CASSHGSNTEAFF. CDR3 bases: TGCGCCAGCAGCCACGGGAGTAACACTGAAGCTTTCTTT. The full variable domain, completed using reference TRBV5-1 and TRBJ1-1, is KAGVTQTPRYLIKTRGQQVTLSCSPISGHRSVSWYQQTPGQGLQFLFEYFSETQRNKGNFPGRFSGRQFSNSRSEMNVSTLELGDSALYLCASSHGSNTEAFFGQGTRLTVV.